Below are 21 T cell receptor beta chains sequenced from a single sample in a study of read filtering for tumor transcriptome and immune sequencing (dated by TCRdb to about 2020). The sample was run on an Illumina HiSeq 4000. Starting from roughly 370 ng RNA, TCR libraries were constructed with the Immunoverse kit using molecular barcoded adaptors that cover the alpha/delta and beta/gamma chains. TCRdb reprocessing: public reads trimmed at Q25 with fastp, clones called with MiXCR, in-frame beta chains kept. When rows share a CDR3 protein, they turn into one entry using the most common DNA and genes. The sample records some 130,000 distinct CDR3 sequences, roughly 13% of which are singletons. The ten largest account for roughly 11% of the sample. Sequencing was carried out using a population of CD138-negative cells sorted from bone marrow. According to the study, the label for this sample's cell subset or site signals: bone marrow mononuclear cells depleted of CD138+ plasma/myeloma cells by negative magnetic selection. The receptors come from a donor aged 40 or over with multiple myeloma.

Note on this clonotype: A much bigger clone sits one base away, suggesting this may be a read error. This chain uses TRBV6-2 or TRBV6-3 with TRBJ1-1; 9 positions match TRBD1. The CDR3 spans 14 residues. The germline V gene has CDR1 MNHEY and CDR2 SVGEGT. The CDR3 DNA reads as TGTGCCAGCAGTTATACAGGGGGCAGGACTGGAGCTTTCTTT. As protein: CASSYTGGRTGAFF.

This clonotype was detected ten times or more. The chain links TRBV19 to TRBJ1-1, with D possibly being TRBD1 (5 bases). Trimming left V 11 bases short and J 3 bases short, with 13 bases between. This CDR3 comprises 12 residues. Germline V gives CDR1 LNHDA, CDR2 SQIVND (reference sequence). In DNA, the CDR3 is TGTGCCGTTGGCAGGGTTGACACTGAAGCTTTCTTT. Residues: CAVGRVDTEAFF.

As to this clonotype: The junction departs from the called germline gene at one end, perhaps through a read error. The V call is TRBV5-1, the J call TRBJ1-5; TRBD1 agrees at 12 bases. The CDR3 is made up of 15 amino acids. Looked up from germline, CDR1 is SGHRS and CDR2 is YFSETQ. The CDR3 is CASSLGQGAGQTQHF. Written as DNA, the CDR3 is TGTGCCAGCAGCTTGGGACAGGGGGCGGGCCAGACCCAGCATTTT. The full variable domain, rest sourced from reference TRBV5-1 and TRBJ1-5, is KAGVTQTPRYLIKTRGQQVTLSCSPISGHRSVSWYQQTPGQGLQFLFEYFSETQRNKGNFPGRFSGRQFSNSRSEMNVSTLELGDSALYLCASSLGQGAGQTQHFGDGTRLSIL.

This clonotype came up many times. As DNA, the CDR3 is TGCGCCAGCAGCGAGGGACCGAATGAGCAGTTCTTC. This encodes CASSEGPNEQFF. This chain joins TRBV5-1 and TRBJ2-1, with D perhaps given as TRBD1 or TRBD2 (5 bases each). CDR1 is SGHRS and CDR2 is YFSETQ in the germline V gene. CDR3 length: 12 residues. The V and J ends lost 4 bases and 7 bases respectively, with 9 bases between them.

In its sample, this clonotype was seen many times. The chain is built from TRBV7-2 and TRBJ2-1; possibly TRBD1 or TRBD2 for D (5 bases each). Germline lookup yields CDR1 SGHTA and CDR2 FQGNSA. CDR3 length equals 16 residues. With 4 bases removed from V and 9 bases from J, the gap between germline ends came to 22 bases. CDR3 in amino acids: CASSYSGTGNAGEQFF. CDR3 DNA sequence: TGTGCCAGCAGCTACTCCGGGACGGGGAACGCGGGTGAGCAGTTCTTC.

This clonotype was picked up many times. The rearrangement links TRBV20-1 to TRBJ2-7; D might be TRBD1 (5 bases). Deletions cut 6 bases from V and 4 bases from J, with 10 bases between. Looked up from germline, CDR1 is DFQATT and CDR2 is SNEGSKA (reference sequence). The CDR3 sequence is 11 residues long. DNA for the CDR3: TGCAGTGCAATGACAGTTTACGAGCAGTACTTC. Protein product: CSAMTVYEQYF.

This clonotype was picked up many times. This sequence joins TRBV29-1 and TRBJ2-1; 7 bases line up with TRBD2. This CDR3 spans 15 amino acids. Trimming removed 4 bases from V and 2 bases from J; junction bases left unmatched: 8. Per the germline V gene, CDR1 is SQVTM and CDR2 is ANQGSEA. CDR3 bases: TGCAGCGTTGCGGGTGGCGGGAGTCCCTACAATGAGCAGTTCTTC. Residues: CSVAGGGSPYNEQFF.

The table lists this clonotype with many counts. The CDR3 spells CASSGASAYTGELFF. CDR3 DNA: TGCGCCAGCAGCGGGGCTAGCGCCTACACCGGGGAGCTGTTTTTT. This chain uses TRBV4-1 with TRBJ2-2, with a tentative D call TRBD2 (6 bases). The CDR3 runs to 15 residues. V shed 5 bases and J shed 3 bases, with 13 bases lying between them. Germline loops: CDR1 MGHRA, CDR2 YSYEKL.

With regard to this clonotype: This may arise from a read error, as a much more abundant clone is one base away. Here the CDR3 omits its conserved ending phenylalanine or tryptophan, so a read error is the likely source. The chain joins TRBV12-3 or TRBV12-4 to TRBJ2-7; 7 nucleotides line up with TRBD1. Germline trimming cut 6 bases from V and 0 bases from J; bases unmatched to any gene: 2. The CDR3 spans 13 residues. CDR3 sequence: CASSQGDSYEQYY. CDR3 sequence (DNA): TGTGCCAGCAGCCAGGGGGACTCCTACGAGCAGTACTAC.

With respect to this clonotype: A much bigger clone sits one base away, suggesting this may be a read error. The chain employs TRBV20-1 and TRBJ1-1; D is perhaps TRBD1 (5 bases). Germline V gene sequence: CDR1 DFQATT, CDR2 SNEGSKA (reference sequence). The CDR3 is 15 amino acids. CDR3 protein: CSASRGIAMNTEVFF. CDR3 in DNA: TGCAGTGCTAGCCGGGGGATCGCCATGAACACTGAAGTTTTCTTT.

This clonotype was detected ten times or more. The rearrangement joins TRBV7-9 to TRBJ1-5; 8 bases agree with TRBD1. Unmatched junction bases numbered 2, after V lost 3 bases and J lost 4 bases. The CDR3 totals 14 residues. The germline V gene encodes CDR1 SEHNR and CDR2 FQNEAQ (reference sequence). CDR3 nucleotides: TGTGCCAGCAGCTTGCAGGGGGCGAATCAGCCCCAGCATTTT. It is translated as CASSLQGANQPQHF.

This clonotype has at least ten counts. This chain uses TRBV7-2 with TRBJ2-3; 9 positions match TRBD2. This CDR3 has 15 amino acids. The trim removed 5 bases at V and 1 base at J, leaving 4 bases unmatched. Germline assignment: CDR1 SGHTA and CDR2 FQGNSA. CDR3 protein: CASSVSGRGTDTQYF. The CDR3 DNA follows: TGTGCCAGCAGCGTTAGCGGGAGAGGCACAGATACGCAGTATTTT.

The chain combines TRBV11-2 with TRBJ2-3, with D perhaps TRBD2 (7 bases). This CDR3 contains 16 residues. The V gene lost 0 bases and the J gene lost 4 bases, with 14 bases spanning the gap. CDR1 is SGHAT, CDR2 FQNNGV, per germline. The CDR3 coding sequence is TGTGCCAGCAGCTTAGATATTTCGGGGGGCCCAGATACGCAGTATTTT. This gives the protein CASSLDISGGPDTQYF.

This clonotype was counted many times. The chain links TRBV29-1 to TRBJ2-5, with 8 bases lining up with TRBD2. Per the germline V gene, CDR1 is SQVTM and CDR2 is ANQGSEA. Losses at the gene ends were 3 bases for V and 4 bases for J; bases not matched to a gene: 4. The length of the CDR3 is 13 residues. The chain's CDR3 is CSVESSGGETQYF. As DNA, the CDR3 is TGCAGCGTTGAGTCCAGCGGGGGAGAGACCCAGTACTTC.

Ten or more counts support this clonotype. At one end the junction does not follow the germline gene, possibly because of a read error. The chain links TRBV3-1 to TRBJ1-2; D gene unclear. Germline values: CDR1 LGHDT, CDR2 YNNKEL (reference sequence). This CDR3 is 14 amino acids long. This CDR3 reads CASSQEPNYGGYTF. The DNA of the CDR3 is TGTGCCAGCAGTCAAGAGCCAAACTATGGCGGCTACACCTTC.

The chain links TRBV7-2 to TRBJ2-2, with TRBD2 as a possible D gene (5 bases). Germline V gene data show CDR1 as SGHTA and CDR2 as FQGNSA. The CDR3 length is 14 residues. V shed 5 bases and J shed 6 bases, with 13 bases lying between them. The CDR3 spells CASSPSLGAGELFF. CDR3 nucleotides: TGTGCCAGCAGCCCGTCACTAGGCGCCGGGGAGCTGTTTTTT.

The rearrangement joins TRBV2 to TRBJ2-2, with D tentatively TRBD1 (5 bases). The CDR3 is made up of 14 amino acids. CDR1 and CDR2 from the germline V gene are SNHLY and FYNNEI. The V end lost 4 bases, the J end lost 6 bases, and 12 bases lay between the germline ends. As DNA, the CDR3 is TGTGCCAGCAGTGCCTTACAGGCGGCCGGGGAGCTGTTTTTT. As protein: CASSALQAAGELFF.

This clonotype was seen ten or more times. V gene TRBV3-1 combines with J gene TRBJ1-2, with no clear D. This CDR3 spans 12 amino acids. Trimming cost V 1 base and J 6 bases, with 6 bases left between them. CDR1 LGHDT and CDR2 YNNKEL come from the germline V gene (reference sequence). The DNA for the CDR3 is TGTGCCAGCAGCCAAGTCCAGGATGGCTACACCTTC. The encoded protein is CASSQVQDGYTF.

This clonotype was counted ten times or more. V and J are TRBV6-5 and TRBJ2-2; D ambiguous. With 2 bases removed from V and 6 bases from J, the gap between germline ends came to 7 bases. Germline V gene data show CDR1 as MNHEY and CDR2 as SVGAGI. There are 13 residues in the CDR3. Here the CDR3 DNA reads TGTGCCAGCAGTTACCCTGTAGCCGGGGAGCTGTTTTTT. Translating it yields CASSYPVAGELFF.

Regarding this clonotype: A far more abundant clone sits one base away, making this likely a read error. This chain joins TRBV5-1 and TRBJ1-5, with no clear D. The CDR3 extends over 12 amino acids. Germline V CDR1 and CDR2: SGHRS, YFSETQ. This chain's CDR3 is CASSASNQPQHF. The DNA for the CDR3 is TGTGCCAGCAGCGCTAGCAATCAGCCCCAGCATTTT.

This clonotype was counted ten times or more. Written as DNA, the CDR3 is TGCAGCGCCACCCCGGGGGCCGGGCACGAGCAGTACTTC. This gives the protein CSATPGAGHEQYF. The rearrangement links TRBV29-1 to TRBJ2-7; the D call may be TRBD1 or TRBD2 (6 bases each). The CDR3 is 13 amino acids. Germline V gene lookup returns CDR1 SQVTM and CDR2 ANQGSEA. V was shortened by 7 bases and J by 5 bases, with 18 bases between the two germline ends.